The 27 T cell receptor beta chains below all came from one sample that was sequenced in a study of T cell changes during pregnancy in multiple sclerosis. This table comes from immunoSEQ multiplex PCR, and its TCRdb copy is limited to in-frame clones, with some not included. The sample lists 50,000 to 70,000 clones, roughly 90% occurring once. The specimen was CD8+ T cells from peripheral blood mononuclear cells, collected before pregnancy. These receptors came from a female donor with multiple sclerosis, enrolled in a pregnancy study.

The rearrangement joins TRBV5-1 to TRBJ2-3, with TRBD2 matching over 9 bases. The CDR3 runs 15 residues. Germline V gives CDR1 SGHRS, CDR2 YFSETQ. V was pared by 0 bases and J by 4 bases, with 3 bases of the junction left unmatched. Here the CDR3 reads CASSLGGGAPDTQYF. CDR3 coding DNA: TGCGCCAGCAGCTTGGGCGGGGGGGCCCCAGATACGCAGTATTTT.

The V gene is TRBV10-3, the J gene TRBJ1-1; 7 bases fit TRBD1. Germline V gives CDR1 ENHRY, CDR2 SYGVKD. This CDR3 has 15 residues. After removal of 3 bases from V and 0 bases from J, the junction contained 4 bases not matched to a gene. The CDR3 DNA is TGTGCCATCAGTGACGGGGACAGCTTGAACACTGAAGCTTTCTTT. This codes for CAISDGDSLNTEAFF.

The chain links TRBV9 to TRBJ2-1; 10 bases are shared with TRBD2. Germline V CDR1 and CDR2: SGDLS, YYNGEE. The CDR3 is 17 residues long. V lost 3 bases, J lost 6 bases, and 12 bases stayed unmatched. The CDR3 spells CASSDQAGGVFVNEQFF. Here the CDR3 DNA reads TGTGCCAGCAGCGACCAAGCGGGGGGGGTCTTTGTCAATGAGCAGTTCTTC.

The chain combines TRBV27 with TRBJ1-2; the match to TRBD1 covers 9 bases. The CDR3 sequence is 14 residues long. V trimming: 5 bases; J trimming: 5 bases; junction bases outside the gene matches: 6. CDR1 is MNHEY and CDR2 is SMNVEV in the germline V gene (reference sequence). CDR3 loop: CASSLTGTGYGYTF. The CDR3 DNA reads as TGTGCCAGCAGTCTAACCGGGACAGGGTATGGCTACACCTTC.

The gene calls are TRBV6-5 and TRBJ2-5; 11 bases are a match to TRBD2. CDR3 length: 16 residues. Trimming removed 4 bases from V and 4 bases from J; junction bases left unmatched: 8. CDR1 is MNHEY, CDR2 SVGAGI, per germline. For the CDR3, the DNA is TGTGCCAGCAGTTCCCCGGGACTAGCGGTCCCAGAGACCCAGTACTTC. This gives the protein CASSSPGLAVPETQYF.

The chain employs TRBV5-5 and TRBJ1-1; D possibly corresponds to TRBD1 (5 bases). Germline V gene sequence: CDR1 SGHKS, CDR2 YYEKEE (reference sequence). Trimming pared 1 base from V and 2 bases from J, leaving 15 bases between. The CDR3 covers 16 residues. This CDR3 reads CASSLITDRSNTEAFF. CDR3 sequence (DNA): TGTGCCAGCAGCTTGATAACTGACAGAAGCAACACTGAAGCTTTCTTT.

J is TRBJ1-2 and V is TRBV7-9; TRBD1 matches 9 bases. Germline V CDR1 and CDR2: SEHNR, FQNEAQ (reference sequence). J gave up 7 bases and V 4 bases, and 1 base lay outside the gene matches. The CDR3 is 12 amino acids. CDR3 region: CASSSQGAGYTF. The CDR3 DNA follows: TGTGCCAGCAGCTCACAGGGGGCTGGCTACACCTTC.

This clone was seen ten or more times. The CDR3 loop is CASGDDRDSTEAFF. CDR3 in DNA: TGTGCCAGCGGAGACGACCGGGACAGCACTGAAGCTTTCTTT. The V gene is TRBV6-1, the J gene TRBJ1-1; 7 bases align to TRBD1. The CDR3 is made up of 14 amino acids. V shed 8 bases and J 4 bases; nucleotides not matched to a gene: 10. Germline V gives CDR1 MNHNS, CDR2 SASEGT.

This rearrangement joins TRBV6-5 to TRBJ1-1; 9 bases match TRBD1. CDR1 is MNHEY and CDR2 is SVGAGI in the germline V gene. Unmatched junction bases numbered 4, after V lost 5 bases and J lost 6 bases. The CDR3 length is 13 residues. The CDR3, as DNA: TGTGCCAGCAGTGTCGACAGGGGGGCTGAAGCTTTCTTT. Translated: CASSVDRGAEAFF.

The DNA of the CDR3 is TGTGCCAGCAGCGCGATGTACAATGAGCAGTTCTTC. This translates into CASSAMYNEQFF. The chain links TRBV7-9 to TRBJ2-1; D remains ambiguous. Trimming cost V 5 bases and J 4 bases, with 6 bases left between them. Germline V gene sequence: CDR1 SEHNR, CDR2 FQNEAQ (reference sequence). The CDR3 has 12 amino acids.

This chain joins TRBV6-6 and TRBJ1-2, with 10 positions matching TRBD1. Germline V gene data show CDR1 as MNHNY and CDR2 as SVGAGI (reference sequence). The CDR3 loop spans 14 amino acids. J gave up 8 bases and V 3 bases, and 6 bases lay outside the gene matches. The CDR3 DNA reads TGTGCCAGCAGTTATCCCGGGACAGGGGAAGGCTACACCTTC. As protein: CASSYPGTGEGYTF.

This sequence joins TRBV6-6 and TRBJ1-2, with D unclear. Trimming removed 5 bases from V and 3 bases from J, with 10 bases in between. Germline values: CDR1 MNHNY, CDR2 SVGAGI (reference sequence). The CDR3 is 13 amino acids. As DNA, the CDR3 is TGTGCCAGCAGTACTACTGGCGACTATGGCTACACCTTC. Protein sequence: CASSTTGDYGYTF.

The chain links TRBV12-5 to TRBJ1-1; D not certain. Germline V gene sequence: CDR1 LGHNT, CDR2 FRNRAP. This CDR3 region has 13 residues. Between the trimmed V and J ends, which lost 2 bases and 3 bases, there was a span of 7 bases. CDR3: CASGLTGDTEAFF. Written as DNA, the CDR3 is TGTGCTAGTGGTTTGACCGGGGACACTGAAGCTTTCTTT.

The chain carries TRBV7-8 and TRBJ2-7; D is perhaps TRBD2 (6 bases). The CDR3 extends over 17 amino acids. Germline V gene data show CDR1 as SGHVS and CDR2 as FQNEAQ. V lost 5 bases and J lost 2, with 22 bases in between. This chain's CDR3 is CASSAHRGWGSTYEQYF. The CDR3, as DNA: TGTGCCAGCAGCGCCCATCGGGGGTGGGGTTCAACCTACGAGCAGTACTTC.

This clone was observed once. This chain connects TRBV5-4 to TRBJ2-7, with TRBD2 matching over 7 bases. CDR1 is SGHNT, CDR2 YYREEE, per germline (reference sequence). V gave up 2 bases and J gave up 2 bases; unmatched junction bases: 10. CDR3 length: 16 amino acids. Written as DNA, the CDR3 is TGTGCCAGCAGCTTAGCCGGGCTAGCGGTAACCTACGAGCAGTACTTC. Its protein product is CASSLAGLAVTYEQYF.

The chain is built from TRBV7-9 and TRBJ2-1; 9 bases are shared with TRBD2. The CDR3 runs to 16 residues. The germline CDR1 and CDR2 sequences are SEHNR and FQNEAQ (reference sequence). V shed 5 bases, J shed 8 bases, and the junction held 13 bases outside the gene matches. The CDR3 nucleotides read TGTGCCAGCAGCCCTACCTCTAGCGGGGATTTCGATGAGCAGTTCTTC. It translates to CASSPTSSGDFDEQFF.

This clone appeared once. The V and J genes are TRBV12-5 and TRBJ1-1, with D perhaps TRBD1 (5 bases). The CDR3 contains 11 residues. Trimming took off 7 bases at V and 7 bases at J, with 10 bases between the two ends. Germline V CDR1 and CDR2: LGHNT, FRNRAP. CDR3 residues: CASVQRGEAFF. The CDR3 bases are TGTGCTAGTGTTCAAAGGGGTGAAGCTTTCTTT.

CDR3 residues: CASSITWDRGSEKLFF. The CDR3 bases are TGTGCCAGTAGTATTACTTGGGACAGGGGGAGTGAAAAACTGTTTTTT. V usage is TRBV19 and J usage is TRBJ1-4, with TRBD1 matching over 11 bases. CDR1 and CDR2 from the germline V gene are LNHDA and SQIVND (reference sequence). This CDR3 is built from 16 residues. The junction had 7 bases not matched to a gene; V was cut back by 3 bases and J by 7 bases. Full variable domain (rest looked up from reference TRBV19 and TRBJ1-4): DGGITQSPKYLFRKEGQNVTLSCEQNLNHDAMYWYRQDPGQGLRLIYYSQIVNDFQKGDIAEGYSVSREKKESFPLTVTSAQKNPTAFYLCASSITWDRGSEKLFFGSGTQLSVL.

The chain uses TRBV19 and TRBJ2-2; D perhaps matches TRBD2 (5 bases). The CDR3 length is 12 residues. V lost 7 bases, J lost 7 bases, and 10 bases lay in between. Looked up from germline, CDR1 is LNHDA and CDR2 is SQIVND (reference sequence). CDR3 DNA: TGTGCCAGTACGGTTGAGGGCGGGGAGCTGTTTTTT. Translated: CASTVEGGELFF.

The CDR3 protein is CASSLGIAGGPVLDTQYF. CDR3 coding DNA: TGTGCCAGCAGCTTAGGGATAGCGGGGGGGCCGGTATTGGATACGCAGTATTTT. The rearrangement links TRBV13 to TRBJ2-3, with 11 nucleotides matching TRBD2. Germline CDR1 PRHDT, CDR2 FYEKMQ (reference sequence). The CDR3 extends over 18 amino acids. The V segment lost 0 bases and the J segment 6 bases; nucleotides outside the gene matches: 11.

The chain couples TRBV10-2 to TRBJ1-1, with 7 bases matching TRBD1. There are 13 residues in the CDR3. The V and J ends lost 8 bases and 2 bases, in that order; junction bases with no gene match: 5. Germline CDR1 WSHSY, CDR2 SAAADI. The CDR3 reads CASSGQENTEAFF. DNA for the CDR3: TGCGCCAGCTCCGGACAGGAAAACACTGAAGCTTTCTTT.

This clone was picked up a small number of times. The chain is built from TRBV4-1 and TRBJ1-1; D not certain. Trimming took 1 base from V and 3 from J, leaving 6 bases between them. Germline CDR1 MGHRA, CDR2 YSYEKL. The CDR3 is 13 amino acids. CDR3 DNA: TGCGCCAGCAGCCAAGGACGGGACACTGAAGCTTTCTTT. Translated: CASSQGRDTEAFF.

This chain joins TRBV5-4 and TRBJ2-3; D might be TRBD2 (6 bases). This CDR3 contains 13 residues. Germline values: CDR1 SGHNT, CDR2 YYREEE (reference sequence). The V end was cut by 2 bases, the J end by 6 bases, with 10 bases between. The CDR3 protein is CASSFWGVDTQYF. CDR3 coding DNA: TGTGCCAGCAGCTTCTGGGGGGTGGATACGCAGTATTTT.

V usage is TRBV5-6 and J usage is TRBJ2-1, with 15 nucleotides matching TRBD2. CDR3 length: 16 residues. The germline V gene encodes CDR1 SGHDT and CDR2 YYEEEE. The ends lost 3 bases at V and 8 bases at J; junction bases unmatched: 6. DNA for the CDR3: TGTGCCAGCAGCTCGGGGACTAGCGGGGGGTTCGATGAGCAGTTCTTC. It encodes CASSSGTSGGFDEQFF.

The chain uses TRBV6-5 and TRBJ1-1; D is undetermined. This CDR3 is 15 amino acids long. CDR1 and CDR2 from the germline V gene are MNHEY and SVGAGI. Deletions cut 3 bases from V and 4 bases from J, with 15 bases between. The CDR3 loop is CASSYTGSLGTEAFF. The CDR3 bases are TGTGCCAGCAGTTATACCGGGTCCCTGGGCACTGAAGCTTTCTTT.

The chain links TRBV9 to TRBJ2-3, with D possibly matching TRBD1 (6 bases). Trimming shortened V by 0 bases and J by 6 bases, and 14 bases separated the two germline ends. The CDR3 sequence is 15 residues long. The germline CDR1 and CDR2 sequences are SGDLS and YYNGEE. In DNA form, the CDR3 reads TGTGCCAGCAGCGTAGATCAGGGGTGGATGGATACGCAGTATTTT. Amino acids: CASSVDQGWMDTQYF.

V is TRBV7-3 and J is TRBJ2-6; D unresolved. The CDR3 totals 15 residues. The germline V gene has CDR1 SGHTA and CDR2 FQGTGA. Trimming left V 10 bases short and J 0 bases short, with 13 bases between. The CDR3 bases are TGTGCCATCCAGGAATTTCTCTCTGGGGCCAACGTCCTGACTTTC. It translates to CAIQEFLSGANVLTF.